This T cell receptor (beta chain) was captured in a study of blood T cell repertoires in COVID-19. Overall study: The United States, Italy and Spain provided the acute and convalescent COVID-19 samples. Sources were T cells, B-cell-depleted T cells, or PBMCs; the material itself was cDNA or gDNA.

In the authors' workflow: Reference gene primer amplification gave nucleated cell count estimates. Data came from immunoSEQ multiplex PCR; TCRdb stores just in-frame clones and leaves some out. D and trimming come from the DNA, and the V and J calls and clone size come from that table. The sample records some 250,000 clones, around 90% being singletons. This CDR3 is built from 11 residues. V lost 4 bases and J 6 bases, leaving 7 bases between the germline ends. Germline values: CDR1 SNHLY, CDR2 FYNNEI. This chain connects TRBV2 to TRBJ2-7; D ambiguous. Source material: peripheral blood. The TCR originated in a woman between 35 and 50 years old who had recovered from COVID-19. The chain's CDR3 is CASSAWPEQYF. The CDR3 nucleotides are TGTGCCAGCAGTGCCTGGCCCGAGCAGTACTTC.